The entry below gives a single TCR beta chain sequence along with its context. The target antigen is unknown. The sample is drawn from a study of cytomegalovirus exposure and HLA in healthy donors. Use of 60 Vbeta and 13 Jbeta primers characterized the PCR. Sequencing used immunoSEQ multiplex PCR; TCRdb keeps in-frame clones, though not all of them. In the table there are more than 150,000 clones, roughly 80% of which are singletons. V gave up 7 bases and J gave up 2 bases; unmatched junction bases: 11. Per the germline V gene, CDR1 is MNHNY and CDR2 is SVGAGI (reference sequence). The CDR3 sequence is 15 residues long. Study-wide results and limits: Later work found most CMV-associated TCR beta chains apparently HLA-restricted. There were some V segments, including TRBV6-2 and TRBV6-3, excluded as indistinguishable. Clonal expansion was found to be greater in HLA-associated TCR beta chains than in equally common others in a later analysis. There were under 200 TCR beta chains listed as cytomegalovirus-associated.

The specimen was PBMCs. The TCR sequence derives from a man aged 35-49 years in good health and CMV-seropositive. The chain links TRBV6-6 to TRBJ2-7; the match to TRBD2 covers 7 bases. The CDR3 here is CASKPHRGETYEQYF. DNA for the CDR3: TGTGCCAGCAAACCCCATCGGGGGGAAACCTACGAGCAGTACTTC.